This T cell receptor beta chain is drawn from a study of identical twins listed by TCRdb under 2016. Regarding the study in general: To test whether fetal clonotypes persist, this study deep-sequenced TCR alpha and beta repertoires from monozygotic twins, from unrelated adults of various ages, and from cord blood. To rule out contamination, replicate twin experiments were performed at different times with different library preparation protocols.

The library was built by means of 5' RACE. The run used an Illumina HiSeq 2000. A universal primer binding site was added through template switching, and the final cDNA carried a unique molecular identifier so that TCR cDNA molecules could be counted accurately. First-strand cDNA for TCR alpha and beta chains was synthesized from specific primers in the conserved constant-segment region. To control for contamination, every cDNA library carried two barcodes: a SMART-Mk sample barcode plus Illumina barcodes. TruSeq adapter sequences, together with Illumina sample barcodes, were added in two successive PCR steps. Sequencing of the TCR alpha and beta cDNA libraries was done on the Illumina HiSeq platform using custom primers. In the source study's methods: MiGEC processed the raw reads to extract unique molecular identifiers, while MiXCR was used to determine the CDR3 positions. Recombination models were inferred per individual with the repgenHMM and IGoR tools using an EM algorithm. The tcR package in R was used for shared clonotype analysis, with sharing normalized by the product of cloneset sizes. To study raw recombination free of thymic and clonal selection effects, out-of-frame nonproductive sequences were analyzed. TCRdb passed the public sequencing reads through fastp at Q25 and MiXCR, retaining productive beta sequences. Every CDR3 protein is listed once, alongside the most common genes and DNA of its rows. What appears here as the V and J calls and clone size reflects TCRdb's work, not the paper's. The table for this sample lists 1.5 million to 2 million distinct CDR3 sequences; about 32% of them were counted only once. Of the sample, under 0.35% is held by the ten largest clones.

All donors were healthy Caucasians. Notes on this clonotype: Its target antigen remains unknown. Nothing much larger sits one base from this clone, and base qualities are not available.

The study at large found these results: Zero-insertion analyses could be partly confounded by invariant T cells such as MAIT and iNKT, though diverse VJ usage argued against such confounding for most clonotypes. Because the same donors could not be followed over many years, the conclusions depended on cross-sectional statistical analysis. Recombination models systematically underestimated out-of-frame TCR alpha sharing in monozygotic twins but agreed with sharing between unrelated individuals. The excess sharing between twins in beta out-of-frame sequences was weaker because fewer shared sequences reduced the signal-to-noise ratio. Compared with coincidental sharing between unrelated individuals, an excess of low generation-probability sequences was observed among out-of-frame TCR alpha sequences shared between twins. Fewer insertions were carried by abundant cord blood beta clonotypes; a weaker similar trend was observed in young adult naive repertoires, while no such trend was observed in memory repertoires.

The origin of this receptor is a newborn girl in good health. Sequencing was performed on cord blood.

The CDR3 in this case is CASSPSPSGLGEQFF. The nucleotides are TGTGCCAGCAGCCCTTCGCCCAGTGGGTTGGGTGAGCAGTTCTTC. Recombination joined TRBV7-2 with TRBJ2-1, with the D segment identity uncertain. CDR1 and CDR2 were assigned from the germline V gene as SGHTA and FQGNSA. The CDR3, from cysteine to phenylalanine, totals 15 residues. The entry retains the CDR3 DNA only, 45 bases that are in frame from base 1. V is cut by 5 bases and J by 9 bases, and the space between the germline ends is 20 bases. Reference TRBV7-2 and TRBJ2-1 proteins supply the regions before and after the CDR3; the full variable domain is: GAGVSQSPSNKVTEKGKDVELRCDPISGHTALYWYRQSLGQGLEFLIYFQGNSAPDKSGLPSDRFSAERTGGSVSTLTIQRTQQEDSAVYLCASSPSPSGLGEQFFGPGTRLTVL.